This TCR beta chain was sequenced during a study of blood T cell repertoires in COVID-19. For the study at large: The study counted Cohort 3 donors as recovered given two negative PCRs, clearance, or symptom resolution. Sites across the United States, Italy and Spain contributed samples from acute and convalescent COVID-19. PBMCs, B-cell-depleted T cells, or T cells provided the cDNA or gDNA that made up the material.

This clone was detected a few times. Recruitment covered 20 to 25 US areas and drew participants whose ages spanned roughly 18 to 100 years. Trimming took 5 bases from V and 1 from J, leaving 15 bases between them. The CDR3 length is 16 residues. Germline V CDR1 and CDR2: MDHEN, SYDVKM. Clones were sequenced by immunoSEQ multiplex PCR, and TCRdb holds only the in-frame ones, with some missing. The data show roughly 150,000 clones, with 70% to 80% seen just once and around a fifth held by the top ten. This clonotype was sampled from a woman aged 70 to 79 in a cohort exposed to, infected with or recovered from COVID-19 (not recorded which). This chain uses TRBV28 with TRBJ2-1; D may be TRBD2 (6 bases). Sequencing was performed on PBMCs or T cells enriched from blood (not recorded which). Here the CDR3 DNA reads TGTGCCAGCAGTACGGACGTGGCGGGATCCTACAATGAGCAGTTCTTC. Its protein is CASSTDVAGSYNEQFF.